The 11 T cell receptor beta chains below were found in one sample sequenced in a study of blood T cell repertoires in COVID-19. Assay: immunoSEQ multiplex PCR; the TCRdb copy retains only in-frame clones and omits some. The repertoire holds about 56,000 clones, with under 90% as singletons. Sequenced: peripheral blood. The source of these receptors is a woman aged 80 or older with acute or convalescent COVID-19.

The chain employs TRBV6-6 and TRBJ1-2; 8 bases are a match to TRBD1. The germline gives CDR1 MNHNY, CDR2 SVGAGI (reference sequence). The junction had 10 bases not matched to a gene; V was cut back by 2 bases and J by 8 bases. The CDR3 is 15 amino acids. This chain's CDR3 is CASSYTDREGHGYTF. The CDR3 DNA follows: TGTGCCAGCAGTTACACGGACAGGGAGGGTCACGGCTACACCTTC.

A few counts support this clone. The CDR3 DNA reads as TGCGCCAGCAGCCCGGGACAGGCGAACACCGGGGAGCTGTTTTTT. Translating it yields CASSPGQANTGELFF. This sequence joins TRBV5-1 and TRBJ2-2; 8 bases align to TRBD1. Germline CDR1 and CDR2: SGHRS and YFSETQ. Trimming cost V 4 bases and J 0 bases; bases outside gene matches: 2. The CDR3 length is 15 residues. Based on the CDR3 plus reference TRBV5-1 and TRBJ2-2, the full variable domain is KAGVTQTPRYLIKTRGQQVTLSCSPISGHRSVSWYQQTPGQGLQFLFEYFSETQRNKGNFPGRFSGRQFSNSRSEMNVSTLELGDSALYLCASSPGQANTGELFFGEGSRLTVL.

V is TRBV12-3 or TRBV12-4 and J is TRBJ1-1; 8 nucleotides align to TRBD1. V was clipped by 3 bases and J by 4 bases; unmatched bases: 1. The CDR3 extends over 13 amino acids. As DNA, the CDR3 is TGTGCCAGCAGTTTTGGACAGGGCACTGAAGCTTTCTTT. This gives the protein CASSFGQGTEAFF.

V is TRBV27 and J is TRBJ1-2; 9 bases agree with TRBD1. Trimming took 5 bases from V and 4 from J; bases not matched to a gene: 5. This CDR3 has 14 amino acids. Germline V gives CDR1 MNHEY, CDR2 SMNVEV (reference sequence). The CDR3 region is CASSPTGGGYGYTF. The CDR3 DNA is TGTGCCAGCAGTCCGACAGGGGGGGGCTATGGCTACACCTTC.

The V call is TRBV5-8, the J call TRBJ2-3; D perhaps matches TRBD1 (5 bases). The CDR3 is 13 residues long. Germline V gene sequence: CDR1 SGHTS, CDR2 YDEGEE. V lost 0 bases to trimming and J lost 6 bases, with 8 bases between them. DNA for the CDR3: TGTGCCAGCAGCTTGGCGTCAGGGGATACGCAGTATTTT. This gives the protein CASSLASGDTQYF.

The DNA for the CDR3 is TGTGCCAGCAGCAGCACTAGCCACGAGACCCAGTACTTC. This codes for CASSSTSHETQYF. The chain joins TRBV6-1 to TRBJ2-5; D may be TRBD2 (6 bases). CDR1 is MNHNS, CDR2 SASEGT, per germline. CDR3 length: 13 amino acids. Trimming pared 6 bases from V and 5 bases from J, leaving 13 bases between.

J is TRBJ1-1 and V is TRBV12-3 or TRBV12-4, with a weak D call TRBD1 (6 bases). V was pared by 2 bases and J by 5 bases, with 9 bases between. This CDR3 comprises 13 residues. The CDR3 sequence: CASSLYRGTEAFF. For the CDR3, the DNA is TGTGCCAGCAGTTTATATAGGGGGACTGAAGCTTTCTTT.

In this sample, this clone turned up a few times. In nucleotides, the CDR3 is TGTGCCAGCAGCACTGGACATCCGAGCTCTGGAAACACCATATATTTT. As protein: CASSTGHPSSGNTIYF. The J gene is TRBJ1-3, the V gene TRBV5-5; D perhaps matches TRBD1 (5 bases). Germline CDR1 reads SGHKS; CDR2 reads YYEKEE (reference sequence). This CDR3 is built from 16 residues. The V end was cut by 4 bases, the J end by 0 bases, with 14 bases between. Together with reference TRBV5-5 and TRBJ1-3, the CDR3 gives the full variable domain: DAGVTQSPTHLIKTRGQQVTLRCSPISGHKSVSWYQQVLGQGPQFIFQYYEKEERGRGNFPDRFSARQFPNYSSELNVNALLLGDSALYLCASSTGHPSSGNTIYFGEGSWLTVV.

V is TRBV3-1 (or the pseudogene TRBV3-2) and J is TRBJ1-5, with D uncertain. Per germline, CDR1 LGHDT and CDR2 YNNKEL (reference sequence). CDR3 length: 13 amino acids. V was shortened by 6 bases and J by 0 bases, with 6 bases between the two germline ends. Here the CDR3 reads CASRGSSNQPQHF. In DNA form, the CDR3 reads TGTGCCAGCAGGGGCAGTAGCAATCAGCCCCAGCATTTT.

The rearrangement joins TRBV7-2 to TRBJ1-2; 7 nucleotides agree with TRBD1. This CDR3 is 14 amino acids long. Germline V gene data show CDR1 as SGHTA and CDR2 as FQGNSA. The trim removed 3 bases at V and 7 bases at J, leaving 8 bases unmatched. The CDR3 spells CASSFHDRESGYTF. CDR3 nucleotide sequence: TGTGCCAGCAGCTTTCACGACAGGGAGAGTGGCTACACCTTC.

V is TRBV6-5 and J is TRBJ1-3; TRBD1 might be the D (5 bases). The CDR3 sequence is 13 residues long. Per the germline V gene, CDR1 is MNHEY and CDR2 is SVGAGI. The V end lost 8 bases, the J end lost 0 bases, and 8 bases lay between the germline ends. CDR3 coding DNA: TGTGCCAGCGGGGCTCACTCTGGAAACACCATATATTTT. This sequence encodes CASGAHSGNTIYF.